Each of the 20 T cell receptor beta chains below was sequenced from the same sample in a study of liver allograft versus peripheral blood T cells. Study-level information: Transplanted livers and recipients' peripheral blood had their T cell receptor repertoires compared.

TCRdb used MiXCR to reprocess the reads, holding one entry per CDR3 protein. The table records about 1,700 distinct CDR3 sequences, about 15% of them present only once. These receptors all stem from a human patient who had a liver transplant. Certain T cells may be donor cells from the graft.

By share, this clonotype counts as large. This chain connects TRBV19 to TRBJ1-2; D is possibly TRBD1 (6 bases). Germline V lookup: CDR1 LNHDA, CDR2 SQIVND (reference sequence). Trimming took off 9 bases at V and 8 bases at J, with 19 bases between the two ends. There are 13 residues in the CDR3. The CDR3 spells CARDPGHPVGYTF. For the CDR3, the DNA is TGTGCCAGAGATCCGGGACATCCGGTGGGCTACACCTTC.

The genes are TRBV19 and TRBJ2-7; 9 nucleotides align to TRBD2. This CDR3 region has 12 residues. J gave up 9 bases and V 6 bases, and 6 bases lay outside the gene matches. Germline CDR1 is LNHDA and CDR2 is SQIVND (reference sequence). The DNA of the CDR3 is TGTGCCAGTAGCACCGCGGGGGGGGGGCAGTACTTC. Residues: CASSTAGGGQYF.

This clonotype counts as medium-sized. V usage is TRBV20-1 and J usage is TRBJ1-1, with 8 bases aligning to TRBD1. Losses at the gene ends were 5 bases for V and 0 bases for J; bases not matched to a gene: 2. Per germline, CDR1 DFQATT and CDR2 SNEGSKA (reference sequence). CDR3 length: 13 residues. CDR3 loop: CSAPTGVNTEAFF. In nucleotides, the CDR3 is TGCAGTGCTCCGACAGGGGTGAACACTGAAGCTTTCTTT.

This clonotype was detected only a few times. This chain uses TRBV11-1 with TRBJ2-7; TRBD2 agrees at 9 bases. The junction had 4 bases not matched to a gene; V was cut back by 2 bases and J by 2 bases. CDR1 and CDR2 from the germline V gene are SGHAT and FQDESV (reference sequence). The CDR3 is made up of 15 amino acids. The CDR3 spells CASSLRGTSPYEQYF. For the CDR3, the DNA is TGTGCCAGCAGCTTAAGAGGGACTAGCCCCTACGAGCAGTACTTC. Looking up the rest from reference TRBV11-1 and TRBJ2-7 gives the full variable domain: EAEVAQSPRYKITEKSQAVAFWCDPISGHATLYWYRQILGQGPELLVQFQDESVVDDSQLPKDRFSAERLKGVDSTLKIQPAELGDSAMYLCASSLRGTSPYEQYFGPGTRLTVT.

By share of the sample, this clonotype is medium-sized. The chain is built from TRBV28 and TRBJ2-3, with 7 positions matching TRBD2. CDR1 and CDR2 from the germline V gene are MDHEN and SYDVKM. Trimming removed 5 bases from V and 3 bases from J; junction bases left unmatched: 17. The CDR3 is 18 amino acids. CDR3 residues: CASSPNKIGLVVTDTQYF. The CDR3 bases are TGTGCCAGCAGTCCCAATAAAATCGGACTAGTAGTGACAGATACGCAGTATTTT.

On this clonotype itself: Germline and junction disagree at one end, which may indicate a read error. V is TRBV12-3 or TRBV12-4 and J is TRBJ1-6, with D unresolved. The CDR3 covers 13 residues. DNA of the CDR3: TGTGCCGGCAGTTTAGCTCAGAATTCACCCCTCCACTTT. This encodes CAGSLAQNSPLHF.

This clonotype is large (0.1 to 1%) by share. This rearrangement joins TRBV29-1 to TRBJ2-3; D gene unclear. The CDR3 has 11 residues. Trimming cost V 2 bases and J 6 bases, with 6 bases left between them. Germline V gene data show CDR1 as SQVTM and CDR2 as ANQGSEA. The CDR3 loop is CSVERADTQYF. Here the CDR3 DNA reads TGCAGCGTTGAACGGGCGGATACGCAGTATTTT.

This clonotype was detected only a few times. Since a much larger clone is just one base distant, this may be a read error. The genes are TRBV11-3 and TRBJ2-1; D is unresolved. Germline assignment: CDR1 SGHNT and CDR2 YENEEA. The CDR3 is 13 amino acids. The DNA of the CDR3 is TGTGCCAGCAGCTTAGAAGGGAACAATGGGCAGTTCTTC. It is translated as CASSLEGNNGQFF.

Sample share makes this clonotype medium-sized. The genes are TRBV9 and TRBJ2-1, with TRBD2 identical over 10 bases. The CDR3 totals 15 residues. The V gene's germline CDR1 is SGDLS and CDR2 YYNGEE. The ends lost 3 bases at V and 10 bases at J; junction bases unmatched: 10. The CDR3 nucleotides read TGTGCCAGCAGCGCCTATCCGGGACTAGCGATCGAGCAGTTCTTC. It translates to CASSAYPGLAIEQFF. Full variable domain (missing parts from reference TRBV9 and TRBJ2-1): DSGVTQTPKHLITATGQRVTLRCSPRSGDLSVYWYQQSLDQGLQFLIQYYNGEERAKGNILERFSAQQFPDLHSELNLSSLELGDSALYFCASSAYPGLAIEQFFGPGTRLTVL.

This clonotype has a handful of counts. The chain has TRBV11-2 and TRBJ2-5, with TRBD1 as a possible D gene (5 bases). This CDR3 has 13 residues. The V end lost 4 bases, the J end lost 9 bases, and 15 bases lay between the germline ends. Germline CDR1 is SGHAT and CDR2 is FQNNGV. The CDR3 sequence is CASSSGAKDAQYF. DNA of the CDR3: TGTGCCAGCAGCTCTGGGGCGAAGGATGCCCAGTACTTC.

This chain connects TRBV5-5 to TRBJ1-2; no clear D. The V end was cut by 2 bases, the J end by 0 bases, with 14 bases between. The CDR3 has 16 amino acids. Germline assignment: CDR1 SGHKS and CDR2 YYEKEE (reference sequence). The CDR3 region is CASSLGGGVANYGYTF. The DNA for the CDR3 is TGTGCCAGCAGCTTAGGCGGAGGCGTAGCTAACTATGGCTACACCTTC.

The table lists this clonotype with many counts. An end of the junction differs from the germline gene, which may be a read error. The CDR3 protein is CASSPLNGLSIF. Here the CDR3 DNA reads TGTGCCAGCTCACCACTTAACGGACTCTCGATATTC. The genes are TRBV18 and TRBJ1-2; D remains unclear. The germline V gene encodes CDR1 KGHSH and CDR2 LQKENI. The CDR3 is 12 residues long.

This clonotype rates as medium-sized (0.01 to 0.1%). CDR3 sequence reads: CASSSRETQYF. The CDR3 DNA is TGTGCCAGTAGTTCGCGAGAGACCCAGTACTTC. This chain connects TRBV19 to TRBJ2-5; D not resolved. The CDR3 sequence is 11 residues long. CDR1 LNHDA and CDR2 SQIVND come from the germline V gene (reference sequence). V lost 5 bases to trimming and J lost 4 bases, with 5 bases between them.

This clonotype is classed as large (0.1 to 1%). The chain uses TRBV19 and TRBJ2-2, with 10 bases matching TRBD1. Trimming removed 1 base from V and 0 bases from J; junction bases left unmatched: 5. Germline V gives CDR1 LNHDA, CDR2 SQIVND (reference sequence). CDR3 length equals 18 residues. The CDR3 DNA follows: TGTGCCAGTAGTATAGTAGGGACAGGGGCCGCGAACACCGGGGAGCTGTTTTTT. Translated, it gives CASSIVGTGAANTGELFF.

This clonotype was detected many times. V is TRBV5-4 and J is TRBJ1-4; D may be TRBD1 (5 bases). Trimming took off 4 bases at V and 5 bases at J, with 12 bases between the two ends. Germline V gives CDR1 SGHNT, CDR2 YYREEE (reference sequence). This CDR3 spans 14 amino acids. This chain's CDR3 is CASSPGTANEKLFF. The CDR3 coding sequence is TGTGCCAGCAGCCCTGGGACCGCGAATGAAAAACTGTTTTTT.

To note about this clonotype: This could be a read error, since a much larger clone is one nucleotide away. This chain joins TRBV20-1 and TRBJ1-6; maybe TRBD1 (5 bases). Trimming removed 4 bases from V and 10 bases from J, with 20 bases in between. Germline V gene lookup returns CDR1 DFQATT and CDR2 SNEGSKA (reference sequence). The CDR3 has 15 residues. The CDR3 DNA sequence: TGCAGTGCTAAGGCCCGGGGGGAGGGACGATCACCCCTCCACTTT. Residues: CSAKARGEGRSPLHF.

The CDR3 region is CASSFLAASTDTQYF. The CDR3 nucleotides are TGTGCCAGCAGCTTTCTAGCAGCTAGCACAGATACGCAGTATTTT. The chain employs TRBV7-9 and TRBJ2-3, with TRBD2 as a possible D gene (5 bases). CDR3 size: 15 residues. Germline CDR1 and CDR2: SEHNR and FQNEAQ (reference sequence). V lost 3 bases and J 0 bases, leaving 10 bases between the germline ends.

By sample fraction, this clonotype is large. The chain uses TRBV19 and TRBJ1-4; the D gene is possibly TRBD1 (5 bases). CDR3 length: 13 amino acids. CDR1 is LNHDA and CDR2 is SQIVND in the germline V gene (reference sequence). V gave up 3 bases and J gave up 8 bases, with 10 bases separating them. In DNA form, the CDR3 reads TGTGCCAGTAGTATCGGACATGACGAAAAACTGTTTTTT. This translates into CASSIGHDEKLFF.

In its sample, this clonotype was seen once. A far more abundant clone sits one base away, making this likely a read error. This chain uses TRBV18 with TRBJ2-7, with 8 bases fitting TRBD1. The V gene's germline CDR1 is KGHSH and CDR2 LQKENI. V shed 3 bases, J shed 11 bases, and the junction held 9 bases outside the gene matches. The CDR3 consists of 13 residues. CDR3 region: CASSPQGAPAEYF. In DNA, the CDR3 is TGTGCCAGCTCACCGCAGGGGGCCCCGGCGGAGTACTTC.

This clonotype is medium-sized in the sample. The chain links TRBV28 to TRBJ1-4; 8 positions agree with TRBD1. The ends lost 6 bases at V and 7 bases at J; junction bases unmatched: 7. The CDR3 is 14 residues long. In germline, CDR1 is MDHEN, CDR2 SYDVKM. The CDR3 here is CASSNADRGEKLFF. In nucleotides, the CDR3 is TGTGCCAGCAGCAACGCCGACAGGGGTGAAAAACTGTTTTTT.